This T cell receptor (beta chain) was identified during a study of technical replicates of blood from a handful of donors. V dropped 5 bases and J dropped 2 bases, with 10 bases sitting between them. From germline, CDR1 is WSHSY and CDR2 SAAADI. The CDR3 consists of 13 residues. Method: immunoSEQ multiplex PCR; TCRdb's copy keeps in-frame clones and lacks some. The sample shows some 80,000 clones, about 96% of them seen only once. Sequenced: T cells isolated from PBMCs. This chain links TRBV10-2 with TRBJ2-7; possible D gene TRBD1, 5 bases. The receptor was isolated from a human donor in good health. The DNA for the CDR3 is TGCGCCAGCAGTTCAGCAGGGACCTACGAGCAGTACTTC. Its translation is CASSSAGTYEQYF.